Many counts were recorded for the clone carrying this T cell receptor (beta chain). The junction and the germline gene differ at one end; a read error may be behind it. The length of the CDR3 is 12 residues. Germline V gene data show CDR1 as SQVTM and CDR2 as ANQGSEA. The data originate from a study of chronic HIV infection and antiretroviral therapy. MiXCR, applied by TCRdb to the 5' RACE reads, yields one record per CDR3 protein. The repertoire holds some 38,000 distinct CDR3 sequences, with roughly 8.2% as singletons. This sequence was found in an adult who had HIV and had not received antiretroviral therapy, or was an uninfected healthy control (not recorded which). The chain combines TRBV29-1 with TRBJ2-4, with TRBD2 as a possible D gene (5 bases). Sequencing was carried out using peripheral blood. DNA of the CDR3: TGCAGCGTTCAAGAGGGTGCAGACATTCAGTACTTC. Amino acid sequence: CSVQEGADIQYF.